The TCR beta chain described here comes from a study of graft-versus-host responses after intestinal transplantation. General study results and limits: Among recipient marrow samples, GvH clones were found; some appeared first in ileum or blood.

V gave up 3 bases and J gave up 4 bases, with 15 bases separating them. The CDR3 has 14 residues. CDR1 and CDR2 from the germline V gene are GTSNPN and SVGIG (reference sequence). This clone was detected only once. Its antigen is unidentified. Using immunoSEQ multiplex PCR, the repertoire was profiled, and TCRdb retains in-frame clones only, with some absent. The sample yields roughly 120,000 clones, roughly 95% seen once. The TCR originated in a human donor who received an intestinal transplant. The chain couples TRBV30 to TRBJ1-1; D gene unclear. This specimen was unstimulated CD8+ T cells sorted from spleen or lymph node cells, taken before intestinal transplant. For the CDR3, the DNA is TGTGCCTGGAGGCACGAGGGCTTCGTCACTGAAGCTTTCTTT. This translates into CAWRHEGFVTEAFF.